Below are 19 T cell receptor beta chains sequenced from a single sample in a study of beta chain features in type 1 diabetes. Reverse transcribing all isolated RNA meant expressed TCRB transcripts were sequenced. TCRdb's copy holds only in-frame clones and misses some; the assay was immunoSEQ multiplex PCR. The data contain about 260,000 clones, around 65% of them seen just once; the ten biggest clones take up approximately 0.05%. Sequences were obtained from naive CD4+ T cells from blood. These receptors were collected from a man aged 25-40 years in good health.

In its sample, this clone was seen a few times. The rearrangement joins TRBV2 to TRBJ2-7; TRBD2 matches at 8 bases. CDR3 length equals 14 residues. J was trimmed by 2 bases and V by 6 bases; bases with no gene match: 6. Germline CDR1 is SNHLY and CDR2 is FYNNEI. CDR3 in amino acids: CASSVAGPPYEQYF. The CDR3 DNA reads as TGTGCCAGCAGCGTAGCGGGGCCCCCCTACGAGCAGTACTTC.

The chain carries TRBV2 and TRBJ1-6; D might be TRBD1 (6 bases). This CDR3 has 13 residues. The germline gives CDR1 SNHLY, CDR2 FYNNEI. V dropped 4 bases and J dropped 10 bases, with 11 bases sitting between them. The CDR3 DNA reads as TGTGCCAGCAGTGCAGGGGTAGGCTCACCCCTCCACTTT. Its translation is CASSAGVGSPLHF. Supplemented by reference TRBV2 and TRBJ1-6, the full variable domain reads EPEVTQTPSHQVTQMGQEVILRCVPISNHLYFYWYRQILGQKVEFLVSFYNNEISEKSEIFDDQFSVERPDGSNFTLKIRSTKLEDSAMYFCASSAGVGSPLHFGNGTRLTVT.

A single count supports this clone. This chain links TRBV6-5 with TRBJ1-1; no firm D call. Germline loops: CDR1 MNHEY, CDR2 SVGAGI. This CDR3 is built from 15 residues. Trimming took 4 bases from V and 1 from J, leaving 13 bases between them. The DNA for the CDR3 is TGTGCCAGCAGTTCCTCCTACAAGTCGAACACTGAAGCTTTCTTT. As protein: CASSSSYKSNTEAFF.

V usage is TRBV25-1 and J usage is TRBJ2-1; D might be TRBD1 (6 bases). The CDR3 runs to 13 residues. The germline V gene encodes CDR1 MGHDK and CDR2 SYGVNS. With 7 bases removed from V and 3 bases from J, the gap between germline ends came to 10 bases. This CDR3 reads CASTGALYNEQFF. The CDR3 DNA reads as TGTGCCAGCACAGGGGCTCTCTACAATGAGCAGTTCTTC.

The V call is TRBV18, the J call TRBJ2-7; 9 bases align to TRBD1. The CDR3 consists of 15 residues. V dropped 1 base and J dropped 6; count of bases not matched to a gene: 7. Germline CDR1 reads KGHSH; CDR2 reads LQKENI. This CDR3 reads CASSPLVDRGSEQYF. Here the CDR3 DNA reads TGTGCCAGCTCACCACTGGTGGACAGGGGATCCGAGCAGTACTTC.

This clone was seen a handful of times. This rearrangement joins TRBV6-1 to TRBJ2-2, with a tentative D call TRBD2 (5 bases). Germline assignment: CDR1 MNHNS and CDR2 SASEGT. The CDR3 is made up of 14 amino acids. Trimming pared 5 bases from V and 3 bases from J, leaving 10 bases between. CDR3 region: CASSRSGYTGELFF. DNA for the CDR3: TGTGCCAGCAGTCGAAGCGGATACACCGGGGAGCTGTTTTTT.

This chain joins TRBV9 and TRBJ2-1; no clear D. From germline, CDR1 is SGDLS and CDR2 YYNGEE. Trimming removed 4 bases from V and 7 bases from J, with 12 bases in between. This CDR3 has 13 residues. This CDR3 reads CASSSTYENEQFF. The CDR3 coding sequence is TGTGCCAGCAGCTCCACTTATGAGAATGAGCAGTTCTTC.

This clone was detected once. The J gene is TRBJ1-2, the V gene TRBV30, with a weak D call TRBD1 (6 bases). The V end lost 3 bases, the J end lost 3 bases, and 11 bases lay between the germline ends. CDR3 size: 13 residues. Germline CDR1 reads GTSNPN; CDR2 reads SVGIG (reference sequence). CDR3 amino acids: CAWRTGPYYGYTF. CDR3 bases: TGTGCCTGGAGGACAGGACCGTACTATGGCTACACCTTC. Looking up the rest from reference TRBV30 and TRBJ1-2 gives the full variable domain: SQTIHQWPATLVQPVGSPLSLECTVEGTSNPNLYWYRQAAGRGLQLLFYSVGIGQISSEVPQNLSASRPQDRQFILSSKKLLLSDSGFYLCAWRTGPYYGYTFGSGTRLTVV.

The chain has TRBV30 and TRBJ2-5, with D possibly being TRBD2 (5 bases). This CDR3 is 14 amino acids long. The V gene's germline CDR1 is GTSNPN and CDR2 SVGIG (reference sequence). Trimming pared 1 base from V and 0 bases from J, leaving 9 bases between. The DNA of the CDR3 is TGTGCCTGGAGTGGTATAGCGTACCAAGAGACCCAGTACTTC. This translates into CAWSGIAYQETQYF.

The chain carries TRBV7-2 and TRBJ2-1, with D possibly TRBD2 on 6 matching bases. Between the trimmed V and J ends, which lost 3 bases and 5 bases, there was a span of 11 bases. The CDR3 is 14 amino acids. Germline CDR1 is SGHTA and CDR2 is FQGNSA. Here the CDR3 reads CASSFAGYNNEQFF. CDR3 sequence (DNA): TGTGCCAGCAGCTTTGCGGGGTATAACAATGAGCAGTTCTTC.

The chain links TRBV11-2 to TRBJ2-1; D tentatively reads TRBD1 or TRBD2 (6 bases each). V shed 5 bases and J shed 8 bases, with 10 bases lying between them. CDR1 SGHAT and CDR2 FQNNGV come from the germline V gene. This CDR3 is 12 amino acids long. The DNA for the CDR3 is TGTGCCAGCAGCATAAGGGGGGATGAGCAGTTCTTC. Its translation: CASSIRGDEQFF.

The rearrangement links TRBV7-6 to TRBJ1-6; D possibly corresponds to TRBD1 (5 bases). This CDR3 region has 14 residues. In germline, CDR1 is SGHVS, CDR2 FNYEAQ. Trimming shortened V by 1 base and J by 6 bases, and 7 bases separated the two germline ends. The CDR3, as DNA: TGTGCCAGCAGCTTAGGGGACCTTAATTCACCCCTCCACTTT. Translation: CASSLGDLNSPLHF. The complete variable domain, with remaining parts taken from reference TRBV7-6 and TRBJ1-6, reads GAGVSQSPRYKVTKRGQDVALRCDPISGHVSLYWYRQALGQGPEFLTYFNYEAQQDKSGLPNDRFSAERPEGSISTLTIQRTEQRDSAMYRCASSLGDLNSPLHFGNGTRLTVT.

CDR3: CASSRGQGMTEAFF. The CDR3 bases are TGTGCCAGCAGCCGCGGACAGGGAATGACTGAAGCTTTCTTT. This sequence joins TRBV7-9 and TRBJ1-1; 8 nucleotides align to TRBD1. The CDR3 runs 14 residues. Per the germline V gene, CDR1 is SEHNR and CDR2 is FQNEAQ (reference sequence). With V trimmed by 5 bases and J by 5 bases, 7 bases remained unmatched.

This sequence joins TRBV25-1 and TRBJ2-7; TRBD2 aligns across 10 bases. This CDR3 spans 14 amino acids. The germline CDR1 and CDR2 sequences are MGHDK and SYGVNS. V shed 8 bases and J 0 bases; nucleotides not matched to a gene: 4. The CDR3 spells CASSRTSGSYEQYF. CDR3 in DNA: TGTGCCAGCTCCCGGACTAGCGGCTCCTACGAGCAGTACTTC.

The chain joins TRBV2 to TRBJ1-2; no reliable D call. Germline lookup yields CDR1 SNHLY and CDR2 FYNNEI. The CDR3 length is 13 residues. Trimming cost V 2 bases and J 4 bases, with 8 bases left between them. The CDR3 protein is CASSELLGYGYTF. The CDR3 nucleotides read TGTGCCAGCAGTGAACTACTGGGCTATGGCTACACCTTC.

In this sample, this clone turned up a few times. The rearrangement uses TRBV9 and TRBJ2-3; D may correspond to TRBD1 or TRBD2 (5 bases each). Trimming removed 4 bases at V and 7 bases at J, with 13 bases between. Germline CDR1 SGDLS, CDR2 YYNGEE. The CDR3 has 13 residues. In DNA form, the CDR3 reads TGTGCCAGCAGCCAGACCGGGACCAATACGCAGTATTTT. It codes for CASSQTGTNTQYF.

The V and J genes are TRBV6-5 and TRBJ2-5; D gene ambiguous. Germline values: CDR1 MNHEY, CDR2 SVGAGI. Trimming removed 0 bases at V and 2 bases at J, with 7 bases between. The CDR3 is made up of 14 amino acids. Written as DNA, the CDR3 is TGTGCCAGCAGTTACTCGCCCCCTCAAGAGACCCAGTACTTC. This sequence encodes CASSYSPPQETQYF.

This clone was seen a single time. The chain employs TRBV14 and TRBJ2-4; 11 bases align to TRBD1. Germline CDR1 is SGHDN and CDR2 is FVKESK. The length of the CDR3 is 14 residues. The ends lost 4 bases at V and 8 bases at J; junction bases unmatched: 4. The CDR3 is CASSPPGQGDIQYF. The CDR3 region has the DNA TGTGCCAGCAGCCCCCCGGGACAGGGGGACATTCAGTACTTC.

This clone was recorded a few times. The V and J genes are TRBV25-1 and TRBJ2-7; TRBD1 aligns across 9 bases. The ends lost 5 bases at V and 3 bases at J; junction bases unmatched: 11. Germline assignment: CDR1 MGHDK and CDR2 SYGVNS. The CDR3 runs 16 residues. The CDR3 loop is CASSPFTGTGSYEQYF. The CDR3 nucleotides read TGTGCCAGCAGTCCCTTTACCGGGACAGGGAGCTACGAGCAGTACTTC.